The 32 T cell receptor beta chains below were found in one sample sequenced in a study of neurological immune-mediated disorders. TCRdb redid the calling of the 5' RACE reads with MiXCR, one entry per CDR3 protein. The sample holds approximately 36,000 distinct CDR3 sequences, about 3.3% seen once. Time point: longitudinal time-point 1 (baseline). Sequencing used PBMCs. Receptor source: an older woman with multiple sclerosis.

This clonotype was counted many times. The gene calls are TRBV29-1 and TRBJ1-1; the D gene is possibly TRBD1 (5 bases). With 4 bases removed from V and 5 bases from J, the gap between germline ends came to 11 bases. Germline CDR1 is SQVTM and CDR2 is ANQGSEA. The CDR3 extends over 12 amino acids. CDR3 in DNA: TGCAGCGTTGGGGGGTGGGGGACTGAAGCTTTCTTT. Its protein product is CSVGGWGTEAFF.

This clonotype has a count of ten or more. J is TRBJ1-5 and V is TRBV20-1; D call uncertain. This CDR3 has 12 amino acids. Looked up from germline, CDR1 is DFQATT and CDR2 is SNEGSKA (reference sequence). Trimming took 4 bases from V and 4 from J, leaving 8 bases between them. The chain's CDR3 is CSAMGENQPQHF. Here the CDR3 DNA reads TGCAGTGCTATGGGAGAGAATCAGCCCCAGCATTTT.

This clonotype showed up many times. The CDR3 here is CASRNTDSGANVLTF. CDR3 in DNA: TGTGCCAGCAGAAACACAGACTCTGGGGCCAACGTCCTGACTTTC. The chain carries TRBV6-5 and TRBJ2-6; D uncertain. The V end lost 6 bases, the J end lost 0 bases, and 9 bases lay between the germline ends. There are 15 residues in the CDR3. Germline-derived CDR1 and CDR2 are MNHEY and SVGAGI.

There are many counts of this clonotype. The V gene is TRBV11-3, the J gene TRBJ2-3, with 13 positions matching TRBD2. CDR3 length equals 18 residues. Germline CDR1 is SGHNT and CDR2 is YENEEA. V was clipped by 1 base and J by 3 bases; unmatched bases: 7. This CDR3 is CASSLALGLAGATDTQYF. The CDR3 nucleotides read TGTGCCAGCAGCTTAGCCCTAGGACTAGCGGGGGCGACAGATACGCAGTATTTT.

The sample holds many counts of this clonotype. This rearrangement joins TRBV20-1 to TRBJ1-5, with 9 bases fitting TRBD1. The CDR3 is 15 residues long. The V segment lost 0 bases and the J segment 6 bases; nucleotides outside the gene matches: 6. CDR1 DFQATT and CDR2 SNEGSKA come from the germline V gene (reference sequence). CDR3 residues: CSARDSGQGLQPQHF. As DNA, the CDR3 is TGCAGTGCTAGAGACTCGGGACAGGGACTTCAGCCCCAGCATTTT.

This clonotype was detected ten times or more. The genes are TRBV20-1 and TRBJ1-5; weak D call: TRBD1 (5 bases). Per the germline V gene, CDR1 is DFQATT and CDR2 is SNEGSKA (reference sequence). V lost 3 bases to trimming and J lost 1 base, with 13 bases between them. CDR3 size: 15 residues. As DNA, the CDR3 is TGCAGTGCTAGGGGTGGGGCTGCGAGCAATCAGCCCCAGCATTTT. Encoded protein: CSARGGAASNQPQHF.

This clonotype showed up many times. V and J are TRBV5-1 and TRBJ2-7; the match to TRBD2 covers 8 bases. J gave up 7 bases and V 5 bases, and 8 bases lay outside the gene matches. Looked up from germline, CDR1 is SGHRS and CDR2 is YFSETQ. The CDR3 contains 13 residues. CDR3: CASRSGPGGEQYF. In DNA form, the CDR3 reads TGCGCCAGCAGGTCGGGACCGGGGGGGGAGCAGTACTTC.

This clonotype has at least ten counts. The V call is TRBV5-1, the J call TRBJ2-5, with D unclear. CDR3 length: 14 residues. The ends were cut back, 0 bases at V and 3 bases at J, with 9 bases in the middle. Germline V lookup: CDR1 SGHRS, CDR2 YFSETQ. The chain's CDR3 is CASSLGHQKETQYF. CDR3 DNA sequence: TGCGCCAGCAGCTTGGGCCACCAAAAAGAGACCCAGTACTTC.

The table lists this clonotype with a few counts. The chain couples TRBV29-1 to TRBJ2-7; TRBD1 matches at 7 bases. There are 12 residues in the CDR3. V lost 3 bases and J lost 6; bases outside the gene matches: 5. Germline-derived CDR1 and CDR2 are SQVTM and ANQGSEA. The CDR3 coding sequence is TGCAGCGTTGACGGACAGGCTTCCGAGCAGTACTTC. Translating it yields CSVDGQASEQYF.

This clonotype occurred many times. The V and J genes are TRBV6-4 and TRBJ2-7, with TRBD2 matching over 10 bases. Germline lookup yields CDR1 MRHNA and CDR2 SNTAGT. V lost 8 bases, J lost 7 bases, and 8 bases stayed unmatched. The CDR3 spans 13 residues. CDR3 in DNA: TGTGCCAGCGGGAGCGGGGGGGCCGGGGAGCAGTACTTC. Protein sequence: CASGSGGAGEQYF.

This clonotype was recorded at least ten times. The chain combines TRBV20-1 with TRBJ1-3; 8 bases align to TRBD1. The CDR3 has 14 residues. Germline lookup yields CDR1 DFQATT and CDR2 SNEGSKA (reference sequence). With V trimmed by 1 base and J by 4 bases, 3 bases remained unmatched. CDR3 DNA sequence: TGCAGTGCTAGAGGGACAGGGTTGGGAAACACCATATATTTT. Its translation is CSARGTGLGNTIYF.

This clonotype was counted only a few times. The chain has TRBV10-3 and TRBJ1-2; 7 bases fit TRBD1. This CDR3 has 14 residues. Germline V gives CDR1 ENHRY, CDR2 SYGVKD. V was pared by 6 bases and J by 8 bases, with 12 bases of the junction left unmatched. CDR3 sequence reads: CAIRGQTLPKGYTF. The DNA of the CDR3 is TGTGCCATCAGGGGACAGACTTTGCCCAAAGGCTACACCTTC.

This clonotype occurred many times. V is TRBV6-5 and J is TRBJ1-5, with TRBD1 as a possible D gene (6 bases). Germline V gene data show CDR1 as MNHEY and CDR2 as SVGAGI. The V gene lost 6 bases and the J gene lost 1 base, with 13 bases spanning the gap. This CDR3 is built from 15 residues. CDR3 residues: CASRDQGKSNQPQHF. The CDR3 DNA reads TGTGCCAGCAGGGACCAGGGGAAGAGCAATCAGCCCCAGCATTTT.

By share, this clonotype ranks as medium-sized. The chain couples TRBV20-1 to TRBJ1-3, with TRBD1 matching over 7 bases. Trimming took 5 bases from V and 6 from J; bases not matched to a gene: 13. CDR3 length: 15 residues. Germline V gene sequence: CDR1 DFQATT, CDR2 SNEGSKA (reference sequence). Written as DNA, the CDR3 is TGCAGTGCTCACAATCCGGGACAGAAGATAAACACCATATATTTT. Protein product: CSAHNPGQKINTIYF.

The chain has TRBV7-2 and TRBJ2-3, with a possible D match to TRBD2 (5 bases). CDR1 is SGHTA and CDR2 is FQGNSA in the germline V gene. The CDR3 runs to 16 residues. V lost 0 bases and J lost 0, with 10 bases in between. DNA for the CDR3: TGTGCCAGCAGCTTAGCGTCTACTAGAAGCACAGATACGCAGTATTTT. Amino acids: CASSLASTRSTDTQYF.

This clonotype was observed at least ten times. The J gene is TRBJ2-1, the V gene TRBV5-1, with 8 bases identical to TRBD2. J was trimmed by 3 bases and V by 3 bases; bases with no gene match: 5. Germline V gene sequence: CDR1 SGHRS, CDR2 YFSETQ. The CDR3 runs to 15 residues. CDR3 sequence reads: CASSSGGANYNEQFF. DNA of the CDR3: TGCGCCAGCAGCTCGGGAGGGGCGAACTACAATGAGCAGTTCTTC.

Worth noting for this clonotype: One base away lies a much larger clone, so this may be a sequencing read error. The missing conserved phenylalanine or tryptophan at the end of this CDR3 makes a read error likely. In nucleotides, the CDR3 is TGTGCCAGCAGCTTTGGGACAGGGGAAAACATTCAGTACTGC. Encoded protein: CASSFGTGENIQYC. The chain has TRBV7-8 and TRBJ2-4, with TRBD1 matching over 10 bases. The CDR3 length is 14 residues. CDR1 is SGHVS and CDR2 is FQNEAQ in the germline V gene. Losses at the gene ends were 3 bases for V and 5 bases for J; bases not matched to a gene: 1.

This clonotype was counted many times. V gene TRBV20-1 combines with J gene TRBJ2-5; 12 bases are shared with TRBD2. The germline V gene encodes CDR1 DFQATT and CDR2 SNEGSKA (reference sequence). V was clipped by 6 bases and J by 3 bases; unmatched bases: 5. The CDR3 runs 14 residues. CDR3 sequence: CSAGGLAGKETQYF. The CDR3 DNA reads TGCAGTGCGGGTGGACTAGCGGGGAAAGAGACCCAGTACTTC.

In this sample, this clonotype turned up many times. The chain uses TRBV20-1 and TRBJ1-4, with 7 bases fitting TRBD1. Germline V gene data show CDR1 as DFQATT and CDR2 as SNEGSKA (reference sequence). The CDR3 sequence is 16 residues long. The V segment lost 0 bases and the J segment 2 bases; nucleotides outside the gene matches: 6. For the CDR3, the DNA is TGCAGTGCTAGAGATCTCAGGGGGGGCACTAATGAAAAACTGTTTTTT. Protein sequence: CSARDLRGGTNEKLFF.

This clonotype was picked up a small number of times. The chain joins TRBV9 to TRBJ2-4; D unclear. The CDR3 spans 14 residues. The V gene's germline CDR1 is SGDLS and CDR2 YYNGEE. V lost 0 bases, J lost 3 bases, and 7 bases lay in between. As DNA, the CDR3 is TGTGCCAGCAGCGTAGGACCGATCAAAAACATTCAGTACTTC. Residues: CASSVGPIKNIQYF. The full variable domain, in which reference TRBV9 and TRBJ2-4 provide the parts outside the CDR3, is DSGVTQTPKHLITATGQRVTLRCSPRSGDLSVYWYQQSLDQGLQFLIQYYNGEERAKGNILERFSAQQFPDLHSELNLSSLELGDSALYFCASSVGPIKNIQYFGAGTRLSVL.

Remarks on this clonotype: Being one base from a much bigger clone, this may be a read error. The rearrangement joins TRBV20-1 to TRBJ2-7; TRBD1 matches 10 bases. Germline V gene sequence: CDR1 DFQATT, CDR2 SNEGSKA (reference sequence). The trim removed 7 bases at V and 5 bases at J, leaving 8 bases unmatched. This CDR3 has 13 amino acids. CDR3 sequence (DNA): TGCAGTGAAACCGGGACAGGGGCCCACGAGCAGTACTTC. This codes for CSETGTGAHEQYF.

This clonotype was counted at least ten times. CDR3 DNA: TGTGCCAGTAGCATCTCCGGGACAGGGAGCGGCGGCTACACCTTC. This sequence encodes CASSISGTGSGGYTF. The chain employs TRBV19 and TRBJ1-2; the match to TRBD1 covers 9 bases. Germline V gene data show CDR1 as LNHDA and CDR2 as SQIVND (reference sequence). Unmatched junction bases numbered 13, after V lost 6 bases and J lost 8 bases. This CDR3 has 15 amino acids.

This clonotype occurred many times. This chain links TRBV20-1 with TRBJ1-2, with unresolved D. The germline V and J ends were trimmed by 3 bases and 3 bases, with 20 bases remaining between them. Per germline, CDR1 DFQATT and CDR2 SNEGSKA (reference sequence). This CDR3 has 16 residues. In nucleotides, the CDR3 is TGCAGTGCTAGGAATTTTGCAAATCGAGGTGACTATGGCTACACCTTC. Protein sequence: CSARNFANRGDYGYTF.

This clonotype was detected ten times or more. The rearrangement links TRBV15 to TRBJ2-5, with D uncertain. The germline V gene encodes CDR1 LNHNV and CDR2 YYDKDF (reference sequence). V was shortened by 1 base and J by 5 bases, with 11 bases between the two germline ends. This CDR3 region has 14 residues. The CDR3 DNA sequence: TGTGCCACCAGCAGAGCCAGAAGTGGGGAGACCCAGTACTTC. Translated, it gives CATSRARSGETQYF.

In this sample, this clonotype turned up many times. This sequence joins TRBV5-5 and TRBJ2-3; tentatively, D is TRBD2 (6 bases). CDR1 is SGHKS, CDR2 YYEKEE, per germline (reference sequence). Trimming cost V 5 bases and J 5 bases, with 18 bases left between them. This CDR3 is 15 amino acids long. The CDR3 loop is CASRASAGRGDTQYF. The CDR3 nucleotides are TGTGCCAGCAGGGCATCCGCGGGGCGAGGAGATACGCAGTATTTT. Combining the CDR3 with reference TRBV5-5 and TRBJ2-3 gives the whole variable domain DAGVTQSPTHLIKTRGQQVTLRCSPISGHKSVSWYQQVLGQGPQFIFQYYEKEERGRGNFPDRFSARQFPNYSSELNVNALLLGDSALYLCASRASAGRGDTQYFGPGTRLTVL.

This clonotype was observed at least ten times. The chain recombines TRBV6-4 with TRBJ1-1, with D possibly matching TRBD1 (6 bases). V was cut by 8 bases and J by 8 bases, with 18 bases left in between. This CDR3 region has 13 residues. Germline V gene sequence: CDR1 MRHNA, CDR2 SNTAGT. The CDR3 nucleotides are TGTGCCAGCTCAGTGACGCTTCAGGGGGAAGCTTTCTTT. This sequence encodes CASSVTLQGEAFF.

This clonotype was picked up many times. The DNA of the CDR3 is TGCGCCAGCAGCTTGGGACTAGCGGGATCGAACACCGGGGAGCTGTTTTTT. Translating it yields CASSLGLAGSNTGELFF. The V and J genes are TRBV5-1 and TRBJ2-2; TRBD2 aligns across 11 bases. CDR1 is SGHRS and CDR2 is YFSETQ in the germline V gene. Trimming removed 0 bases from V and 0 bases from J; junction bases left unmatched: 1. The CDR3 sequence is 17 residues long.

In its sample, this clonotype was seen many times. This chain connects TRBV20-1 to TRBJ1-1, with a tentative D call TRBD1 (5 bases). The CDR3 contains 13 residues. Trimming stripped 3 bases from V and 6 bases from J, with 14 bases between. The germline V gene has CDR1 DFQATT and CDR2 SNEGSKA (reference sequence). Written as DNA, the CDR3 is TGCAGTGCTAGGAAAGACAGTCGGGCTGAAGCTTTCTTT. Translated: CSARKDSRAEAFF.

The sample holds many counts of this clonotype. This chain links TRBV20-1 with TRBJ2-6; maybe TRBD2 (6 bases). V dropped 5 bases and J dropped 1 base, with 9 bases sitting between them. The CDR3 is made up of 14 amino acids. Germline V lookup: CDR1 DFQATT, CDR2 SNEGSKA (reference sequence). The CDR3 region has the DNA TGCAGTGCTTTGGGGGGATCTGGGGCCAACGTCCTGACTTTC. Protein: CSALGGSGANVLTF.

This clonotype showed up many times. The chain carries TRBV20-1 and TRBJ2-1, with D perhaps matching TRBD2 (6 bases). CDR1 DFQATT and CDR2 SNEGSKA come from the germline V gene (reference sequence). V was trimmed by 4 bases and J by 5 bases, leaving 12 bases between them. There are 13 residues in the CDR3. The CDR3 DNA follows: TGCAGTGCTAACGACGGGGGTCACAATGAGCAGTTCTTC. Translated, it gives CSANDGGHNEQFF.

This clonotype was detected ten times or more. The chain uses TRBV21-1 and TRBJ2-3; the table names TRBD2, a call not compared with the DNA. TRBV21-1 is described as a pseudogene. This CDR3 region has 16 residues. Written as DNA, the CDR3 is TGTGCCAGCAGGCCACCGGGACTCCGACCTTCAGATACGCAGTATTTT. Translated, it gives CASRPPGLRPSDTQYF.

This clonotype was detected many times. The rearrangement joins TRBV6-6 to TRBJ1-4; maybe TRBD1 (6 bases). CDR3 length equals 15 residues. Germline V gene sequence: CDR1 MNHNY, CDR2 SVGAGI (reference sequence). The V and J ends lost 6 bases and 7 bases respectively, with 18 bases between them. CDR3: CASSPRGGGGEKLFF. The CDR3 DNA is TGTGCCAGCAGCCCCCGGGGAGGGGGAGGTGAAAAACTGTTTTTT.